What follows are 24 T cell receptor beta chains derived from one specimen sequenced in a study of control samples from healthy donors and cancer patients. Generated by immunoSEQ multiplex PCR, the TCRdb table keeps only in-frame clones and is missing some. This sample has some 150,000 clones, with 90% to 95% found just once. What was sequenced was PBMCs. The receptors here all came from a man aged 55 to 69 with colorectal cancer.

The V and J genes are TRBV30 and TRBJ2-3; D is ambiguous. From germline, CDR1 is GTSNPN and CDR2 SVGIG (reference sequence). This CDR3 contains 14 residues. V shed 7 bases and J shed 0 bases, with 14 bases lying between them. CDR3 protein: CASLAILSTDTQYF. The CDR3 coding sequence is TGTGCCTCCCTTGCGATCCTAAGCACAGATACGCAGTATTTT.

Comment on this clone: The sample carries other DNA sequences with the same CDR3. The V and J genes are TRBV7-6 and TRBJ1-1, with D perhaps TRBD1 (6 bases). Between the trimmed V and J ends, which lost 1 base and 4 bases, there was a span of 7 bases. Per the germline V gene, CDR1 is SGHVS and CDR2 is FNYEAQ. The CDR3 spans 13 residues. In nucleotides, the CDR3 is TGTGCCAGCAGCTTAGGAGGGGGCACTGAAGCTTTCTTT. It specifies CASSLGGGTEAFF.

The V call is TRBV5-6, the J call TRBJ2-5, with D maybe TRBD1 (5 bases). CDR1 is SGHDT, CDR2 YYEEEE, per germline. CDR3 length equals 18 residues. The V gene lost 4 bases and the J gene lost 4 bases, with 26 bases spanning the gap. CDR3 in DNA: TGTGCCAGCAGCATCCCAGGGTTTGTTGGACACCTTTCAGAGACCCAGTACTTC. Amino acid sequence: CASSIPGFVGHLSETQYF.

The V call is TRBV9, the J call TRBJ1-1; no firm D call. The germline CDR1 and CDR2 sequences are SGDLS and YYNGEE. CDR3 length: 13 amino acids. The V end was cut by 0 bases, the J end by 6 bases, with 9 bases between. CDR3 protein: CASSVVDGAEAFF. Written as DNA, the CDR3 is TGTGCCAGCAGCGTAGTCGATGGCGCTGAAGCTTTCTTT.

This clone was counted only a few times. V and J are TRBV6-5 and TRBJ2-7, with 7 bases fitting TRBD1. CDR3 length: 14 residues. V shed 6 bases, J shed 6 bases, and the junction held 11 bases outside the gene matches. In germline, CDR1 is MNHEY, CDR2 SVGAGI. CDR3 in amino acids: CASRRTGALVEQYF. CDR3 coding DNA: TGTGCCAGCAGGCGGACAGGAGCGCTTGTCGAGCAGTACTTC.

The chain links TRBV2 to TRBJ2-1; D may correspond to TRBD1 or TRBD2 (5 bases each). The V end was cut by 6 bases, the J end by 2 bases, with 11 bases between. The CDR3 sequence is 14 residues long. Germline V gene data show CDR1 as SNHLY and CDR2 as FYNNEI. The DNA of the CDR3 is TGTGCCAGCAGACCGCCGGGGCCCTACAATGAGCAGTTCTTC. Translation: CASRPPGPYNEQFF.

The chain employs TRBV24-1 and TRBJ2-2, with TRBD1 matching 8 bases. V was pared by 3 bases and J by 7 bases, with 9 bases of the junction left unmatched. This CDR3 has 16 amino acids. The germline gives CDR1 KGHDR, CDR2 SFDVKD. The CDR3 is CATSDPDRAGNGELFF. The CDR3 DNA sequence: TGTGCCACCAGTGATCCGGACAGGGCGGGGAACGGGGAGCTGTTTTTT.

J is TRBJ1-1 and V is TRBV11-3; 8 bases are a match to TRBD1. CDR1 SGHNT and CDR2 YENEEA come from the germline V gene. The ends lost 4 bases at V and 2 bases at J; junction bases unmatched: 3. CDR3 size: 14 residues. DNA of the CDR3: TGTGCCAGCAGCTCCTCAGGGGGCAACACTGAAGCTTTCTTT. Protein: CASSSSGGNTEAFF.

The rearrangement links TRBV27 to TRBJ2-7; 10 nucleotides match TRBD2. Germline lookup yields CDR1 MNHEY and CDR2 SMNVEV (reference sequence). V shed 0 bases and J 4 bases; nucleotides not matched to a gene: 6. The CDR3 contains 16 residues. Here the CDR3 reads CASSLSGLAAVYEQYF. CDR3 DNA: TGTGCCAGCAGTTTATCCGGACTAGCGGCTGTATACGAGCAGTACTTC.

The chain has TRBV5-5 and TRBJ2-7; no clear D. Germline values: CDR1 SGHKS, CDR2 YYEKEE (reference sequence). The V end lost 5 bases, the J end lost 4 bases, and 10 bases lay between the germline ends. The CDR3 is made up of 12 amino acids. CDR3: CASSLTEYEQYF. DNA of the CDR3: TGTGCCAGCAGTCTTACAGAGTACGAGCAGTACTTC.

The rearrangement uses TRBV5-6 and TRBJ2-3, with unresolved D. Germline CDR1 and CDR2: SGHDT and YYEEEE. Trimming stripped 0 bases from V and 3 bases from J, with 8 bases between. CDR3 size: 14 residues. The CDR3 DNA reads TGTGCCAGCAGCTTGGCCCAAGGGACAGATACGCAGTATTTT. Its protein product is CASSLAQGTDTQYF. The full variable domain, its missing parts supplied by reference TRBV5-6 and TRBJ2-3, is DAGVTQSPTHLIKTRGQQVTLRCSPKSGHDTVSWYQQALGQGPQFIFQYYEEEERQRGNFPDRFSGHQFPNYSSELNVNALLLGDSALYLCASSLAQGTDTQYFGPGTRLTVL.

The CDR3 loop reads CSVEDGGSTEAFF. The CDR3 DNA reads TGCAGCGTTGAAGATGGGGGAAGCACTGAAGCTTTCTTT. The genes are TRBV29-1 and TRBJ1-1, with D perhaps TRBD1 (5 bases). Per the germline V gene, CDR1 is SQVTM and CDR2 is ANQGSEA. V was clipped by 0 bases and J by 4 bases, with 9 bases between them. This CDR3 contains 13 residues.

The table lists this clone with a count of one. The V gene is TRBV6-5, the J gene TRBJ1-6, with D possibly being TRBD1 (5 bases). From germline, CDR1 is MNHEY and CDR2 SVGAGI. The V end was cut by 0 bases, the J end by 9 bases, with 12 bases between. CDR3 length equals 15 residues. CDR3 region: CASSYSEGLGSPLHF. DNA of the CDR3: TGTGCCAGCAGTTACTCTGAGGGGTTAGGTTCACCCCTCCACTTT.

The chain is built from TRBV6-1 and TRBJ1-4, with D hard to call. Germline lookup yields CDR1 MNHNS and CDR2 SASEGT. This CDR3 spans 15 amino acids. Deletions cut 3 bases from V and 3 bases from J, with 11 bases between. The CDR3 spells CASSDQRFSNEKLFF. CDR3 coding DNA: TGTGCCAGCAGTGATCAAAGGTTTTCTAATGAAAAACTGTTTTTT.

J is TRBJ2-3 and V is TRBV24-1, with D uncertain. CDR1 and CDR2 (germline): KGHDR, SFDVKD. Trimming left V 3 bases short and J 4 bases short, with 7 bases between. The CDR3 is 13 residues long. CDR3 in amino acids: CATSDAAPDTQYF. In DNA, the CDR3 is TGTGCCACCAGTGATGCGGCCCCAGATACGCAGTATTTT.

The chain has TRBV19 and TRBJ2-3, with 8 bases that match TRBD1. With 6 bases clipped from V and 0 bases from J, the junction kept 5 bases outside the gene matches. This CDR3 spans 15 amino acids. Germline V gene sequence: CDR1 LNHDA, CDR2 SQIVND (reference sequence). DNA of the CDR3: TGTGCCAGTAGACGCGACAGGGGCAGCACAGATACGCAGTATTTT. This codes for CASRRDRGSTDTQYF. Based on the CDR3 plus reference TRBV19 and TRBJ2-3, the full variable domain is DGGITQSPKYLFRKEGQNVTLSCEQNLNHDAMYWYRQDPGQGLRLIYYSQIVNDFQKGDIAEGYSVSREKKESFPLTVTSAQKNPTAFYLCASRRDRGSTDTQYFGPGTRLTVL.

The DNA of the CDR3 is TGTGCCAGCAGCTCGGACTACAGCACAGATACGCAGTATTTT. The encoded protein is CASSSDYSTDTQYF. V gene TRBV6-5 combines with J gene TRBJ2-3; tentatively, D is TRBD2 (6 bases). The CDR3 is 14 amino acids. V lost 6 bases and J 0 bases, leaving 10 bases between the germline ends. Germline V gene lookup returns CDR1 MNHEY and CDR2 SVGAGI.

V and J are TRBV29-1 and TRBJ2-7; 11 bases match TRBD1. Looked up from germline, CDR1 is SQVTM and CDR2 is ANQGSEA. The CDR3 runs to 12 residues. The trim removed 6 bases at V and 6 bases at J, leaving 4 bases unmatched. CDR3 coding DNA: TGCAGCGTGTCCGGGACAGGGGGCGAGCAGTACTTC. This codes for CSVSGTGGEQYF.

The V and J genes are TRBV18 and TRBJ1-1; TRBD1 might be the D (5 bases). In germline, CDR1 is KGHSH, CDR2 LQKENI. This CDR3 is built from 14 residues. Trimming left V 1 base short and J 1 base short, with 7 bases between. CDR3 sequence reads: CASSPQDKNTEAFF. The CDR3 coding sequence is TGTGCCAGCTCACCACAGGACAAGAACACTGAAGCTTTCTTT.

V gene TRBV14 combines with J gene TRBJ2-1, with 7 bases identical to TRBD2. The germline V gene has CDR1 SGHDN and CDR2 FVKESK. CDR3 length: 12 amino acids. The ends lost 4 bases at V and 16 bases at J; junction bases unmatched: 10. The CDR3 DNA sequence: TGTGCCAGCAGCCCATCCGGGACTAATCATTTCTTC. Amino acid sequence: CASSPSGTNHFF.

The V gene is TRBV30, the J gene TRBJ1-1; D unclear. V lost 4 bases and J lost 6, with 9 bases in between. Germline V CDR1 and CDR2: GTSNPN, SVGIG (reference sequence). The CDR3 is 11 residues long. CDR3 residues: CAWTRLAEAFF. In DNA, the CDR3 is TGTGCCTGGACTAGGTTGGCTGAAGCTTTCTTT.

The rearrangement uses TRBV9 and TRBJ2-3; 8 bases agree with TRBD2. The J segment lost 0 bases and the V segment lost 3 bases, leaving 6 bases of the junction unmatched. Per the germline V gene, CDR1 is SGDLS and CDR2 is YYNGEE. The CDR3 spans 16 residues. CDR3: CASSAAERGSTDTQYF. CDR3 nucleotides: TGTGCCAGCAGCGCAGCCGAGCGGGGGAGCACAGATACGCAGTATTTT.

V gene TRBV18 combines with J gene TRBJ2-5, with D perhaps matching TRBD1 (5 bases). V was clipped by 2 bases and J by 2 bases, with 9 bases between them. Germline V gene data show CDR1 as KGHSH and CDR2 as LQKENI. CDR3 length equals 14 residues. CDR3 nucleotides: TGTGCCAGCTCACCAGGACACCAGCAAGAGACCCAGTACTTC. Residues: CASSPGHQQETQYF.

The gene calls are TRBV5-1 and TRBJ2-7; possibly TRBD1 for D (5 bases). The germline V and J ends were trimmed by 0 bases and 3 bases, with 13 bases remaining between them. The CDR3 contains 15 residues. Germline V gene sequence: CDR1 SGHRS, CDR2 YFSETQ. Here the CDR3 reads CASSLDGAPIYEQYF. The CDR3 DNA is TGCGCCAGCAGCTTGGATGGGGCCCCAATCTACGAGCAGTACTTC.